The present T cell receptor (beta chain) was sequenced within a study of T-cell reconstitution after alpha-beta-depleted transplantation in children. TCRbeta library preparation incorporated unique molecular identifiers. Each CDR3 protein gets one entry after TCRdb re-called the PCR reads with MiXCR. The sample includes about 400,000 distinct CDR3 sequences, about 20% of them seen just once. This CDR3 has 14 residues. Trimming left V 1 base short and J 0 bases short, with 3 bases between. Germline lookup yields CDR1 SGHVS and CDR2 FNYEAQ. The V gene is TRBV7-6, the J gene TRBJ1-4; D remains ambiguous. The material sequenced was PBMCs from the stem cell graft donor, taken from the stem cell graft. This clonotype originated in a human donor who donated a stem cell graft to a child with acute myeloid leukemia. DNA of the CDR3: TGTGCCAGCAGCTTAGGGTCAACTAATGAAAAACTGTTTTTT. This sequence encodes CASSLGSTNEKLFF.